The rows below give T cell receptor beta chains drawn from one sample of a study of tumor and adjacent non-tumor tissue in lung cancer. A single record per CDR3 protein comes from TCRdb applying MiXCR to the multiplex PCR reads. The sample carries some 120,000 distinct CDR3 sequences, about 66% recorded once. The material sequenced was lung tumor tissue. The receptors originated from a man between 25 and 39 years old with non-small cell lung cancer. CDR3s include the opening cysteine and the closing phenylalanine or tryptophan. A D gene is named only where the DNA matches it firmly. Only some rows state a clone size, as once, few, many or a class for expanded clones.

CDR3nt | CDR3aa | d_gene | j_gene | v_gene | abundance
TGTGCCAGCAGGGATCGACTAGCGGGGTCCTACAATGAGCAGTTCTTC | CASRDRLAGSYNEQFF | TRBD2 | TRBJ2-1 | TRBV6-2/TRBV6-3 | many
TGTGGCCCTCGAATGGGGCCCGGGACCCAGTACTTC | CGPRMGPGTQYF | NA | TRBJ2-5 | TRBV12-5 | once
TGTGCCAGCAGCCCGACTAGTCGGGAGACCCAGTACTTC | CASSPTSRETQYF | NA | TRBJ2-5 | TRBV7-9 | many
TGCAGTGCTAGAGATCGTACGGGTACTGAAGCTCTCTTT | CSARDRTGTEALF | NA | TRBJ1-1 | TRBV20-1 | NA
TGCGCCAGCAGCGCCGTGCGGGGGGGCTACGAGCAGTACTTC | CASSAVRGGYEQYF | TRBD2 | TRBJ2-7 | TRBV10-2 | NA
TGTGCCAGCAGTTACTCGGTCCAGGGGGCGGGAGGGCTCAATGAGCAGTTCTTC | CASSYSVQGAGGLNEQFF | NA | TRBJ2-1 | TRBV6-6 | few
TGTGCCAGCAGTTTTGAGGGGCCTGGGGCCAACGTCCTGACTTTC | CASSFEGPGANVLTF | NA | TRBJ2-6 | TRBV12-3/TRBV12-4 | many
TGTGCCAGCTCATTCCCAACAGGGCAAGAGACCCAGTACTTC | CASSFPTGQETQYF | NA | TRBJ2-5 | TRBV18 | NA
TGTGCCAGCAGTTGGGCCACCCTCTACGAGCATTACTTC | CASSWATLYEHYF | NA | TRBJ2-7 | TRBV5-5 | few
TGTGCCAGCAACCCTAGCGGGAGATTGAACATCGGGGAGCTGTTTTTT | CASNPSGRLNIGELFF | TRBD2 | TRBJ2-2 | TRBV11-2 | NA
TGTGCCAGCAGTCCAAGACAGGGGCTACCTTCCTCCGAGCAGTACTTC | CASSPRQGLPSSEQYF | TRBD1 | TRBJ2-7 | TRBV6-5 | NA
TGTGCCAGCAGTAAATGGACAGCTCTAAATACGCAGTATTTT | CASSKWTALNTQYF | NA | TRBJ2-3 | TRBV5-6 | many
TGTGCCAGCAGCCCTACGACAGGGGGAACTTATGGCTACACCTTC | CASSPTTGGTYGYTF | TRBD1 | TRBJ1-2 | TRBV28 | NA
TGTGCCAGCAGTTCGGACAGGGCGAGTCAGCCCCAGCATTTT | CASSSDRASQPQHF | TRBD1 | TRBJ1-5 | TRBV12-3/TRBV12-4 | few
TGTGCCATCAGCAGAGAGGGCGGTAGCTCCTACGAGCGGTACTTC | CAISREGGSSYERYF | NA | TRBJ2-7 | TRBV15 | NA
TGCAGTGCCCTACGGGACTCCTTCACAGATACGCAGTATTTT | CSALRDSFTDTQYF | NA | TRBJ2-3 | TRBV20-1 | NA
TGTGCCACCAGTGACTCAGGTCGTGGTGAAGATTTCTTT | CATSDSGRGEDFF | NA | TRBJ1-1 | TRBV24-1 | NA
TGTGCAAGCAAACCTATGCATGGGGGCCACGATCAGTACTTC | CASKPMHGGHDQYF | NA | TRBJ2-7 | TRBV6-2/TRBV6-3 | NA
TGTGCCAGCGCTCCCCTAGTGACCACCTACGTGCAGTACTTC | CASAPLVTTYVQYF | NA | TRBJ2-7 | TRBV11-2 | NA
TGCAGTGCCCCAGGACTAGCAGGAGAGTTTAAGGGCACAGATACGCAGTATTTT | CSAPGLAGEFKGTDTQYF | TRBD2 | TRBJ2-3 | TRBV20-1 | few
TGCAGCGTGCCGGTCGGGCAGGGGGCCCCGGATACGCAGTATTTT | CSVPVGQGAPDTQYF | TRBD1 | TRBJ2-3 | TRBV29-1 | NA
TGTGCCAGCAGTCCTAGGGACGGGGGGGGATCCGGGGAGCTGTTTTTT | CASSPRDGGGSGELFF | TRBD2 | TRBJ2-2 | TRBV12-3/TRBV12-4 | NA
TGTGCCAGCAGTGAAGACAGATCTGAAGCTTTCTTT | CASSEDRSEAFF | NA | TRBJ1-1 | TRBV6-1 | many
TGTGCCAGCAGCTTAGCTGGGGTTTACGCTGAAGCTTTCTTT | CASSLAGVYAEAFF | NA | TRBJ1-1 | TRBV13 | NA
TGCAGCGTTAATACCGGGACACCCAACTATGAGCTGTATTTC | CSVNTGTPNYELYF | NA | TRBJ2-7 | TRBV29-1 | NA
TGCAGTGCTAGAGGTGCCGGGGGGTACATTGTACAGTTCTTC | CSARGAGGYIVQFF | TRBD2 | TRBJ2-1 | TRBV20-1 | NA
TGCAGTGCTAGCTCCCCAGAGGCAGCGACCTTGAAGGGACTGTTTTTT | CSASSPEAATLKGLFF | NA | TRBJ1-4 | TRBV20-1 | once
TGCAGCATTGAAGGACAGGAGACCACTGAAGCTTTCTTT | CSIEGQETTEAFF | TRBD1 | TRBJ1-1 | TRBV29-1 | few
TGCAGTGCGTTTAAGCTGGGACAGAGCAATGAAACTTTCTTT | CSAFKLGQSNETFF | TRBD1 | TRBJ1-1 | TRBV20-1 | NA
TGTGCCAGCAGTGGACACGTAACCACCTATGGCTACACTTTC | CASSGHVTTYGYTF | NA | TRBJ1-2 | TRBV6-1 | NA
TGTGCCACCAGAGTTGCGGAGGTCACAGGGATCGGGATGAACACTGAAGCTTTCTTT | CATRVAEVTGIGMNTEAFF | NA | TRBJ1-1 | TRBV24-1 | NA
TGCGCCAGCAGCCAAGAACCAGCGGTAGAGACCCAATACTTC | CASSQEPAVETQYF | NA | TRBJ2-5 | TRBV4-1 | few
TGTGCCAGGAGTAGGACAGGAAGGGTAACCGGGGAGCTGTTTTTT | CARSRTGRVTGELFF | TRBD1 | TRBJ2-2 | TRBV12-3/TRBV12-4 | NA
TGCAGTGCTAGAGATAGTGACAGGGCTTCCTACAATTCACCCCCCCACTTT | CSARDSDRASYNSPPHF | TRBD1 | TRBJ1-6 | TRBV20-1 | NA
TGTGCCAGCAGCAGAAGACTTAGCGGGATCACCGGGGAGCTGTTGTTT | CASSRRLSGITGELLF | TRBD2 | TRBJ2-2 | TRBV6-5 | NA